This T cell receptor (beta chain) emerged from a study of identical twins. The study's findings and limits: Fewer insertions marked abundant cord blood beta clonotypes; young adult naive trended weakly, memory not at all. In beta out-of-frame sequences, the excess sharing between twins was weaker.

This clonotype was picked up a small number of times. The antigen remains undetermined. A template switching step contributed a universal primer site, while unique molecular identifiers were present in the cDNA. Each CDR3 protein gets one entry after TCRdb re-called the 5' RACE reads with MiXCR. Here the sample spans around 650,000 distinct CDR3 sequences, under 8.5% being singletons. V shed 10 bases, J shed 4 bases, and the junction held 12 bases outside the gene matches. Germline V gene data show CDR1 as SGHAT and CDR2 as FQNNGV. This CDR3 is built from 17 residues. This same sample was also taken into another study, of yellow fever vaccine responses in identical twins.

The V and J genes are TRBV11-2 and TRBJ2-3, with 15 positions matching TRBD2. Sequenced material: PBMCs. The TCR was taken from a woman under 30 in good health. The CDR3 sequence is CATAAGLAGGMADTQYF. The DNA of the CDR3 is TGTGCCACCGCGGCTGGACTAGCGGGGGGGATGGCAGATACGCAGTATTTT.